One sample yielded the 5 T cell receptor beta chains listed below, sequenced in a study of CD8 T cells in ankylosing spondylitis. One entry per CDR3 protein results from TCRdb running MiXCR on the 5' RACE reads. The sample shows 25,000 to 40,000 distinct CDR3 sequences, about 7.8% of them seen only once. Sample: blood, either unsorted or a sorted T cell fraction (not recorded which). These receptors were obtained from a male donor with ankylosing spondylitis or in good health (not recorded which).

Ten or more counts support this clonotype. The genes are TRBV12-3 or TRBV12-4 and TRBJ2-7; D not resolved. This CDR3 has 12 residues. V shed 6 bases and J shed 3 bases, with 9 bases lying between them. The CDR3 loop reads CASSRPGYEQYF. The CDR3 nucleotides are TGTGCCAGCAGCCGCCCTGGCTACGAGCAGTACTTC.

The chain recombines TRBV6-5 with TRBJ2-7, with 8 bases matching TRBD2. The CDR3 extends over 18 amino acids. Germline V gene data show CDR1 as MNHEY and CDR2 as SVGAGI. Trimming took 4 bases from V and 2 from J; bases not matched to a gene: 16. CDR3 coding DNA: TGTGCCAGCAGTTCCTCACGGGCTAGCGGGTCTGGCACCTACGAGCAGTACTTC. Translation: CASSSSRASGSGTYEQYF.

This clonotype was seen many times. The CDR3 region has the DNA TGCAGTGCTAGAAGTCCGGATACGCAGTATTTT. This sequence encodes CSARSPDTQYF. This chain connects TRBV20-1 to TRBJ2-3; D not certain. The CDR3 extends over 11 amino acids. V gave up 2 bases and J gave up 6 bases, with 6 bases separating them. The V gene's germline CDR1 is DFQATT and CDR2 SNEGSKA (reference sequence).

This clonotype was detected many times. V usage is TRBV24-1 and J usage is TRBJ2-3; the match to TRBD2 covers 9 bases. The CDR3 consists of 17 residues. From germline, CDR1 is KGHDR and CDR2 SFDVKD. The V and J ends lost 2 bases and 2 bases, in that order; junction bases with no gene match: 7. The CDR3 loop is CATSDSKAGGFTDTQYF. DNA of the CDR3: TGTGCCACCAGTGATTCGAAAGCGGGAGGTTTCACAGATACGCAGTATTTT.

The chain joins TRBV2 to TRBJ1-3; D call uncertain. Trimming took 6 bases from V and 0 from J, leaving 15 bases between them. Per germline, CDR1 SNHLY and CDR2 FYNNEI. The CDR3 contains 16 residues. Here the CDR3 DNA reads TGTGCCAGCAGCTACGGCCCGATTAGCTCTGGAAACACCATATATTTT. Translated: CASSYGPISSGNTIYF.